This passage covers 32 T cell receptor beta chains from one sample sequenced in a study of blood T cell repertoires in COVID-19. The assay was immunoSEQ multiplex PCR, and TCRdb's table has in-frame clones only and misses some. The sample consists of some 200,000 clones, approximately 84% of them appearing once. Material: peripheral blood. Receptors originate from a man aged 80 or over with acute or convalescent COVID-19.

The rearrangement joins TRBV19 to TRBJ2-7; 7 bases agree with TRBD1. The CDR3 consists of 14 residues. V was clipped by 8 bases and J by 3 bases; unmatched bases: 10. The V gene's germline CDR1 is LNHDA and CDR2 SQIVND (reference sequence). The CDR3 reads CASAGTEIDYEQYF. CDR3 in DNA: TGTGCCAGTGCCGGGACAGAGATAGACTACGAGCAGTACTTC.

In DNA form, the CDR3 reads TGTGCCACCGGGACAGGGGGCAGTCGGGTGTCGAATGAGCAGTTCTTC. It is translated as CATGTGGSRVSNEQFF. The gene calls are TRBV24-1 and TRBJ2-1; TRBD1 matches at 12 bases. Germline loops: CDR1 KGHDR, CDR2 SFDVKD. CDR3 length equals 16 residues. The J segment lost 7 bases and the V segment lost 9 bases, leaving 12 bases of the junction unmatched.

This rearrangement joins TRBV27 to TRBJ2-1; 9 nucleotides match TRBD2. CDR3 length: 19 residues. The J segment lost 0 bases and the V segment lost 6 bases, leaving 15 bases of the junction unmatched. The germline CDR1 and CDR2 sequences are MNHEY and SMNVEV (reference sequence). As DNA, the CDR3 is TGTGCCAGCAGCTTAGACGGGACTAGCAGCATTAGCTCCTACAATGAGCAGTTCTTC. This translates into CASSLDGTSSISSYNEQFF.

V usage is TRBV11-2 and J usage is TRBJ2-5, with TRBD1 as a possible D gene (6 bases). The V gene's germline CDR1 is SGHAT and CDR2 FQNNGV. V was trimmed by 5 bases and J by 0 bases, leaving 13 bases between them. This CDR3 has 15 amino acids. CDR3 DNA sequence: TGTGCCAGCAGCCTAGGACAGAGCAACCAAGAGACCCAGTACTTC. It specifies CASSLGQSNQETQYF.

The rearrangement links TRBV5-1 to TRBJ2-5, with D unresolved. The germline CDR1 and CDR2 sequences are SGHRS and YFSETQ. The CDR3 consists of 14 residues. Trimming stripped 0 bases from V and 5 bases from J, with 11 bases between. The CDR3 nucleotides read TGCGCCAGCAGCTTGGGAATTGGAGTGGAGACCCAGTACTTC. It codes for CASSLGIGVETQYF.

This clone was seen just once. The V and J genes are TRBV5-1 and TRBJ1-1; a possible D gene is TRBD1 (6 bases). Germline assignment: CDR1 SGHRS and CDR2 YFSETQ. This CDR3 is built from 13 residues. With 4 bases removed from V and 3 bases from J, the gap between germline ends came to 10 bases. CDR3 protein: CASSATGYTEAFF. In DNA form, the CDR3 reads TGCGCCAGCAGCGCTACAGGGTACACTGAAGCTTTCTTT.

The genes are TRBV30 and TRBJ1-4; D is ambiguous. CDR1 is GTSNPN and CDR2 is SVGIG in the germline V gene (reference sequence). V was clipped by 2 bases and J by 8 bases, with 15 bases between them. There are 14 residues in the CDR3. The CDR3 spells CAWSTPGPGEKLFF. CDR3 bases: TGTGCCTGGAGTACTCCCGGGCCGGGGGAAAAACTGTTTTTT.

This chain joins TRBV24-1 and TRBJ2-7; 7 bases are a match to TRBD2. J lost 7 bases, V lost 6 bases, and 8 bases had no gene match. Germline V gene lookup returns CDR1 KGHDR and CDR2 SFDVKD. This CDR3 spans 13 amino acids. The DNA of the CDR3 is TGTGCCACCAGTACGGGAGGACTAGGAGAGCAGTACTTC. Protein sequence: CATSTGGLGEQYF.

The V and J genes are TRBV19 and TRBJ2-3; TRBD2 matches at 9 bases. Germline V gives CDR1 LNHDA, CDR2 SQIVND (reference sequence). The length of the CDR3 is 15 residues. The V gene end was trimmed by 1 base and the J gene end by 5 bases; junction bases not matched to a gene: 4. The CDR3 DNA sequence: TGTGCCAGTAGTATAGGCGGGAGGGCCGTAGATACGCAGTATTTT. Translating it yields CASSIGGRAVDTQYF.

This clone was seen more than once but under ten times. V and J are TRBV14 and TRBJ2-2, with D unresolved. The CDR3 consists of 11 residues. Germline CDR1 is SGHDN and CDR2 is FVKESK. Trimming removed 1 base from V and 8 bases from J, with 2 bases in between. The CDR3 sequence: CASSQAGELFF. The CDR3 region has the DNA TGTGCCAGCAGCCAAGCTGGGGAGCTGTTTTTT.

This sequence joins TRBV18 and TRBJ2-7; TRBD2 agrees at 16 bases. Unmatched junction bases numbered 14, after V lost 3 bases and J lost 6 bases. CDR1 and CDR2 (germline): KGHSH, LQKENI. CDR3 length equals 19 residues. The CDR3 loop reads CASSPPGLAGGILRSEQYF. The CDR3 DNA sequence: TGTGCCAGCTCACCGCCGGGACTAGCGGGAGGGATCCTCCGCTCCGAGCAGTACTTC.

The chain has TRBV5-8 and TRBJ1-3; maybe TRBD1 (6 bases). CDR1 and CDR2 (germline): SGHTS, YDEGEE. Trimming stripped 2 bases from V and 4 bases from J, with 13 bases between. This CDR3 contains 15 residues. The CDR3 DNA sequence: TGTGCCAGCAGCTTTACCGGGACAACAGGAAACACCATATATTTT. Amino acids: CASSFTGTTGNTIYF.

This clone was seen only once. CDR3 DNA: TGTGCAAGTCGCTTAGCGGGGACTAGTAGGGAGACCCAGTACTTC. Amino acids: CASRLAGTSRETQYF. The chain joins TRBV12-2 to TRBJ2-5; the D call in the table, TRBD2, was not verified against the DNA. TRBV12-2 is classified as a pseudogene. The CDR3 totals 15 residues.

The chain's CDR3 is CASSLRGNTEAFF. As DNA, the CDR3 is TGTGCCAGCAGCTTAAGAGGGAACACTGAAGCTTTCTTT. V is TRBV7-9 and J is TRBJ1-1; D is undetermined. Trimming cost V 2 bases and J 1 base, with 5 bases left between them. Germline CDR1 is SEHNR and CDR2 is FQNEAQ (reference sequence). This CDR3 contains 13 residues.

The count of this clone is one. This chain links TRBV5-1 with TRBJ1-4, with D maybe TRBD1 (5 bases). Trimming left V 4 bases short and J 8 bases short, with 15 bases between. CDR3 length: 14 residues. The V gene's germline CDR1 is SGHRS and CDR2 YFSETQ. The CDR3, as DNA: TGCGCCAGCAGCGCGGGGACTCTGGCGGAAAAACTGTTTTTT. Its protein is CASSAGTLAEKLFF. The whole variable domain, filled in from reference TRBV5-1 and TRBJ1-4, reads KAGVTQTPRYLIKTRGQQVTLSCSPISGHRSVSWYQQTPGQGLQFLFEYFSETQRNKGNFPGRFSGRQFSNSRSEMNVSTLELGDSALYLCASSAGTLAEKLFFGSGTQLSVL.

The genes are TRBV18 and TRBJ2-7, with D tentatively TRBD1 (6 bases). This CDR3 contains 13 residues. Germline V lookup: CDR1 KGHSH, CDR2 LQKENI. Trimming left V 3 bases short and J 3 bases short, with 9 bases between. The DNA for the CDR3 is TGTGCCAGCTCACCTGCACAGGGCTACGAGCAGTACTTC. Translation gives CASSPAQGYEQYF.

The chain joins TRBV9 to TRBJ2-6; no firm D call. Germline CDR1 and CDR2: SGDLS and YYNGEE. The CDR3 extends over 16 amino acids. V was pared by 0 bases and J by 1 base, with 8 bases between. The CDR3: CASSVDGQSGANVLTF. In DNA form, the CDR3 reads TGTGCCAGCAGCGTAGATGGCCAATCTGGGGCCAACGTCCTGACTTTC.

The table lists this clone with a count of one. V and J are TRBV19 and TRBJ2-1; D remains unclear. The CDR3 runs to 13 residues. Germline lookup yields CDR1 LNHDA and CDR2 SQIVND (reference sequence). Trimming left V 3 bases short and J 8 bases short, with 11 bases between. The CDR3 DNA reads TGTGCCAGTAGTATTTGGGCAGGCGATGAGCAGTTCTTC. Encoded protein: CASSIWAGDEQFF.

This CDR3 is CASSSLGGDPREQYF. The CDR3 bases are TGTGCCAGCAGCTCCCTCGGGGGGGATCCGCGCGAGCAGTACTTC. The chain joins TRBV7-9 to TRBJ2-7; the match to TRBD2 covers 8 bases. In germline, CDR1 is SEHNR, CDR2 FQNEAQ (reference sequence). After removal of 4 bases from V and 6 bases from J, the junction contained 11 bases not matched to a gene. The CDR3 covers 15 residues.

The rearrangement uses TRBV3-1 (or the pseudogene TRBV3-2) and TRBJ2-3; unclear D gene. CDR3 size: 14 residues. CDR1 LGHDT and CDR2 YNNKEL come from the germline V gene (reference sequence). V shed 0 bases and J shed 5 bases, with 9 bases lying between them. CDR3 sequence: CASSQDVGRDTQYF. The CDR3 coding sequence is TGTGCCAGCAGCCAAGATGTTGGTAGAGATACGCAGTATTTT.

The V and J genes are TRBV18 and TRBJ2-1; D gene ambiguous. The CDR3 totals 12 residues. Germline CDR1 reads KGHSH; CDR2 reads LQKENI. The germline V and J ends were trimmed by 4 bases and 6 bases, with 7 bases remaining between them. For the CDR3, the DNA is TGTGCCAGCTCACTAGTCGGCAATGAGCAGTTCTTC. Translation: CASSLVGNEQFF.

In DNA form, the CDR3 reads TGTGCCAGCTCACCAGGCAGGGGATCCACAGATACGCAGTATTTT. It codes for CASSPGRGSTDTQYF. The chain is built from TRBV18 and TRBJ2-3; tentative D call: TRBD1 (6 bases). From germline, CDR1 is KGHSH and CDR2 LQKENI. This CDR3 has 15 residues. V was cut by 2 bases and J by 2 bases, with 11 bases left in between.

The chain is built from TRBV2 and TRBJ2-1; D gene uncertain. The CDR3 length is 13 residues. The V end was cut by 2 bases, the J end by 6 bases, with 8 bases between. Germline V gene sequence: CDR1 SNHLY, CDR2 FYNNEI. CDR3 sequence (DNA): TGTGCCAGCAGTGAAAATGGCCTCAATGAGCAGTTCTTC. Translating it yields CASSENGLNEQFF.

DNA for the CDR3: TGTGCCAGCAGCCCTAGCGGGAGGGATCACAATGAGCAGTTCTTC. It codes for CASSPSGRDHNEQFF. The chain carries TRBV7-2 and TRBJ2-1; 12 bases agree with TRBD2. The CDR3 has 15 amino acids. Germline CDR1 SGHTA, CDR2 FQGNSA. Losses at the gene ends were 5 bases for V and 5 bases for J; bases not matched to a gene: 4.

This chain uses TRBV7-9 with TRBJ2-7; D is undetermined. CDR3 length: 15 residues. Deletions cut 1 base from V and 1 base from J, with 11 bases between. CDR1 and CDR2 (germline): SEHNR, FQNEAQ (reference sequence). The CDR3, as DNA: TGTGCCAGCAGCTTAGGGTCAGGCAGATCCTACGAGCAGTACTTC. Amino acid sequence: CASSLGSGRSYEQYF.

The sample holds one count of this clone. This rearrangement joins TRBV28 to TRBJ2-5, with 12 positions matching TRBD2. V dropped 3 bases and J dropped 2; count of bases not matched to a gene: 4. This CDR3 is 16 amino acids long. CDR1 and CDR2 (germline): MDHEN, SYDVKM. The CDR3 protein is CASSFGLAGGQETQYF. Written as DNA, the CDR3 is TGTGCCAGCAGTTTCGGGCTAGCGGGAGGGCAAGAGACCCAGTACTTC.

The CDR3 nucleotides read TGTGCCAGCAGCCCCCGGAAGGGGGCGGGCACCGGGGAGCTGTTTTTT. Encoded protein: CASSPRKGAGTGELFF. The V call is TRBV7-9, the J call TRBJ2-2; the match to TRBD1 covers 7 bases. With 5 bases clipped from V and 4 bases from J, the junction kept 10 bases outside the gene matches. CDR3 length: 16 residues. The germline V gene has CDR1 SEHNR and CDR2 FQNEAQ (reference sequence).

This sequence joins TRBV3-1 (or the pseudogene TRBV3-2) and TRBJ2-5, with 11 bases fitting TRBD2. Germline CDR1 reads LGHDT; CDR2 reads YNNKEL (reference sequence). The CDR3 is 17 amino acids. The ends lost 2 bases at V and 1 base at J; junction bases unmatched: 6. CDR3 residues: CASSQILAGGLQETQYF. DNA of the CDR3: TGTGCCAGCAGCCAAATTCTAGCGGGAGGTCTCCAAGAGACCCAGTACTTC.

V usage is TRBV11-2 and J usage is TRBJ2-2, with 7 bases that match TRBD2. The CDR3 has 18 residues. Germline lookup yields CDR1 SGHAT and CDR2 FQNNGV. Unmatched junction bases numbered 13, after V lost 1 base and J lost 5 bases. DNA of the CDR3: TGTGCCAGCAGCTTAGTCCGAGGCGGGAGCGTTTGGACCGGGGAGCTGTTTTTT. This codes for CASSLVRGGSVWTGELFF.

This clone was found a few times. The DNA for the CDR3 is TGTGCCAGCAGCCAAGAGGGGGCAGGCAATGAGCAGTTCTTC. It translates to CASSQEGAGNEQFF. The J gene is TRBJ2-1, the V gene TRBV3-1 (or the pseudogene TRBV3-2); perhaps TRBD1 as D (6 bases). The CDR3 has 14 amino acids. Germline values: CDR1 LGHDT, CDR2 YNNKEL (reference sequence). V dropped 0 bases and J dropped 6 bases, with 9 bases sitting between them.

Points on this clone: This sample also contains other DNA sequences that code for the same CDR3. The chain combines TRBV2 with TRBJ1-2; 8 positions agree with TRBD1. V shed 6 bases and J 7 bases; nucleotides not matched to a gene: 4. Per germline, CDR1 SNHLY and CDR2 FYNNEI. The CDR3 runs to 12 residues. The CDR3 region has the DNA TGTGCCAGCAGCGGACAGGGCGGTGGCTACACCTTC. The encoded protein is CASSGQGGGYTF.

V gene TRBV5-1 combines with J gene TRBJ2-1; 11 bases agree with TRBD2. Germline V gives CDR1 SGHRS, CDR2 YFSETQ. This CDR3 is 16 amino acids long. V shed 4 bases, J shed 3 bases, and the junction held 6 bases outside the gene matches. The CDR3 DNA reads as TGCGCCAGCAGCCGGGGACTAGCGGAACTCTACAATGAGCAGTTCTTC. Translation: CASSRGLAELYNEQFF.